Reported below is one T cell receptor (beta chain). The antigen is undetermined. Presence of unique molecular identifiers characterized the TCR beta cDNA libraries. When about 0.95 to 10 million T cells were used, they gave approximately 530,000 cDNA molecules. Each CDR3 protein gets one entry after TCRdb re-called the PCR reads with MiXCR. The profile shows hundreds of thousands of distinct CDR3 sequences, about 60% of them singletons. The CDR3 is 12 amino acids. The V and J ends lost 6 bases and 2 bases respectively, with 7 bases between them. The sample belongs to a study of post-analysis software for immune sequencing data. Whole-study results and caveats: Controls significantly exceeded multiple sclerosis patients in normalized Chao1 diversity. Four or five TRBV segments (TRBV5-6, TRBV5-1 and TRBV20-1 among them) occurred more frequently in patients than in controls.

The source material was blood. The origin of this receptor is a girl aged 2 to 9 with multiple sclerosis. The chain has TRBV12-3 or TRBV12-4 and TRBJ1-2; D gene ambiguous. The CDR3 spells CASSYGNYGYTF. As DNA, the CDR3 is TGTGCCAGCAGCTACGGAAACTATGGCTACACCTTC.